A selection of T cell receptor beta chains follows, all from one sample in a study of blood T cell repertoires in COVID-19. Repertoires were generated with immunoSEQ multiplex PCR, while TCRdb's copy carries only in-frame clones and drops some. The sample contains over 100,000 clones, approximately 88% of which appear only once. Sequenced material: peripheral blood. These receptors were collected from a man aged 55 to 70 with acute or convalescent COVID-19. Both conserved end residues are part of each CDR3. A D gene is named only where the DNA matches it firmly. Size is omitted from some rows. Given values are once, few, many or a class for expanded clones.

J: TRBJ2-1; V: TRBV5-1; size: -; D: TRBD1; length: 14; DNA: TGCGCCAGCAGCACCGACAGGGCCTACAATGAGCAGTTCTTC; CDR3: CASSTDRAYNEQFF
J: TRBJ2-6; V: TRBV24-1; size: -; D: -; length: 15; DNA: TGTGCCACCAGTGGAGTGAACTCTGGGGCCAACGTCCTGACTTTC; CDR3: CATSGVNSGANVLTF
J: TRBJ1-1; V: TRBV7-8; size: -; D: -; length: 14; DNA: TGTGCCAGCAGCCGCAGGTGGCGCGACACTGAAGCTTTCTTT; CDR3: CASSRRWRDTEAFF
J: TRBJ2-2; V: TRBV2; size: -; D: -; length: 14; DNA: TGTGCCAGCAGTGAGATAGGCGGGACCGGGGAGCTGTTTTTT; CDR3: CASSEIGGTGELFF
J: TRBJ1-1; V: TRBV5-1; size: -; D: -; length: 14; DNA: TGCGCCAGCACCAACTCAGGGGAAGGGACTGAAGCTTTCTTT; CDR3: CASTNSGEGTEAFF
J: TRBJ2-2; V: TRBV5-1; size: once; D: TRBD1; length: 16; DNA: TGCGCCAGCAGCCCCGGACAGGGGGCGAACACCGGGGAGCTGTTTTTT; CDR3: CASSPGQGANTGELFF
J: TRBJ2-6; V: TRBV7-2; size: few; D: TRBD2; length: 17; DNA: TGTGCCAGCAGCCCTACTAGCGGGAGTCGTGGGGCCAACGTCCTGACTTTC; CDR3: CASSPTSGSRGANVLTF
J: TRBJ1-3; V: TRBV2; size: -; D: -; length: 14; DNA: TGTGCCAGCAGTGAAGAATACTCTGGAAACACCATATATTTT; CDR3: CASSEEYSGNTIYF
J: TRBJ2-7; V: TRBV11-2; size: -; D: TRBD2; length: 15; DNA: TGTGCCAGCAGCTTGGGGCCTAGCGGGGAATACGAGCAGTACTTC; CDR3: CASSLGPSGEYEQYF
J: TRBJ2-5; V: TRBV7-2; size: -; D: TRBD2; length: 15; DNA: TGTGCCAGCAGCTTAAGTGGGGCGGGAGGAGAGACCCAGTACTTC; CDR3: CASSLSGAGGETQYF
J: TRBJ1-2; V: TRBV5-1; size: -; D: TRBD1; length: 15; DNA: TGCGCCAGCAGCTCAAGACAGGGGGCTAACTATGGCTACACCTTC; CDR3: CASSSRQGANYGYTF
J: TRBJ1-5; V: TRBV19; size: -; D: TRBD1; length: 17; DNA: TGTGCCAGTATAGCGGACAGGGGGCCCGAAGGCAATCAGCCCCAGCATTTT; CDR3: CASIADRGPEGNQPQHF
J: TRBJ2-5; V: TRBV12-3/TRBV12-4; size: once; D: -; length: 13; DNA: TGTGCCAGCAGGTCAACAGGGATAGAGACCCAGTACTTC; CDR3: CASRSTGIETQYF
J: TRBJ1-6; V: TRBV3-1/TRBV3-2; size: -; D: -; length: 15; DNA: TGTGCCAGCAGCCAAGGGGGAGGAGATAATTCACCCCTCCACTTT; CDR3: CASSQGGGDNSPLHF
J: TRBJ2-1; V: TRBV7-7; size: few; D: -; length: 14; DNA: TGTGCTAGCAGCTTAGGGAGCGCACACAATGAGCAGTTCTTC; CDR3: CASSLGSAHNEQFF
J: TRBJ1-2; V: TRBV29-1; size: -; D: TRBD1; length: 16; DNA: TGCAGCGTTGAGACCCGGGACAGGGGGCTGGACTATGGCTACACCTTC; CDR3: CSVETRDRGLDYGYTF
J: TRBJ2-7; V: TRBV6-1; size: -; D: -; length: 13; DNA: TGTGCCAGCAGTGAGGCACCTTCCTACGAGCAGTACTTC; CDR3: CASSEAPSYEQYF
J: TRBJ2-5; V: TRBV6-2/TRBV6-3; size: once; D: -; length: 13; DNA: TGTGCCAGCAGTTACCCCGTAATGGAGACCCAGTACTTC; CDR3: CASSYPVMETQYF